This T cell receptor beta chain is from a study of blood T cells in healthy people across ages. Study background: Per two T cells, template switching captured roughly one barcoded beta molecule.

CDR1 is DFQATT, CDR2 SNEGSKA, per germline (reference sequence). The germline V and J ends were trimmed by 3 bases and 3 bases, with 14 bases remaining between them. The CDR3 sequence is 14 residues long. The donors, all healthy, were Caucasians living in Russia, aged about 6 to 100. The use of a sample-barcoded 5' primer and a J-beta primer mix characterized a second PCR of roughly 6 to 11 cycles. TCRdb re-analysed the 5' RACE reads in MiXCR, keeping a single row per CDR3 protein. The data hold about 780,000 distinct CDR3 sequences, with roughly 46% observed a single time. The sequenced sample consisted of blood. The chain has TRBV20-1 and TRBJ1-1; D is uncertain. The receptor's source is a man aged 80 or over in good health. DNA for the CDR3: TGCAGTGCTAGGCGGGAGGGTGCGGACACTGAAGCTTTCTTT. Its translation is CSARREGADTEAFF.